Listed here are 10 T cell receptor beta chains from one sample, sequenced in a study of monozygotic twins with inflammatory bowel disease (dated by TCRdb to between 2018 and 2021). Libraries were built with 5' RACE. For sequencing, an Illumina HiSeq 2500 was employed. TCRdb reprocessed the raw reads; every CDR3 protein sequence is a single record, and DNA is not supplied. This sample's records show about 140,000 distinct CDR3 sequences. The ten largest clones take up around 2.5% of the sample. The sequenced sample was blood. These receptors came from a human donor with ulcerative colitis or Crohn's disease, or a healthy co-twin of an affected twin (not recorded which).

CDR3 sequence reads: CARSLARLAGAIFSYNEQFF. The J gene is TRBJ2-1, the V gene TRBV5-3; the D gene TCRdb calls, TRBD2, cannot be checked with no DNA. TRBV5-3 is an open reading frame, and its role is uncertain. This CDR3 is 20 amino acids long.

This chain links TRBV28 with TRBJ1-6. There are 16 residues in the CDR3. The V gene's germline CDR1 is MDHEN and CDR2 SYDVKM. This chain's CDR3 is CASSLGGVGYNSPLHF.

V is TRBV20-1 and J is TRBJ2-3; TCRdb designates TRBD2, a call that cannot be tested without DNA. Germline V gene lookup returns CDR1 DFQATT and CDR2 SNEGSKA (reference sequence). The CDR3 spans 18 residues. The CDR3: CSARVVAGGLRSTDTQYF.

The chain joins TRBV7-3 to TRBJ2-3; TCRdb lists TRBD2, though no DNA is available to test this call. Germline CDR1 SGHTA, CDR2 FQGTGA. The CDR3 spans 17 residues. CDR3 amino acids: CASSSPGLAGDFTTQYF.

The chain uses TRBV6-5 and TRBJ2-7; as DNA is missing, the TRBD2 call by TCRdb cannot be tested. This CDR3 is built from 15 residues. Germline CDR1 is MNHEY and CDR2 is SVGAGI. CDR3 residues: CASSYSNLVSYEQYF.

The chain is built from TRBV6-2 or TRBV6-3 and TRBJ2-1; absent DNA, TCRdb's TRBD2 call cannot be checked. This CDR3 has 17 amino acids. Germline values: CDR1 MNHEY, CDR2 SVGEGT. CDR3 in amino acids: CASSTGTSGARGGEQFF.

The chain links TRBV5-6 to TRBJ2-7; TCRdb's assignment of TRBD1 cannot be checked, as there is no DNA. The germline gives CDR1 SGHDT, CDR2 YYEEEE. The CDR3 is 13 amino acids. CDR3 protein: CASSYDRYYEQYF.

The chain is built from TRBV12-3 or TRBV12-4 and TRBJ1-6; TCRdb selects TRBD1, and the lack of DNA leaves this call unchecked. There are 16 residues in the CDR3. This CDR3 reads CASSFRGPFYNSPLHF.

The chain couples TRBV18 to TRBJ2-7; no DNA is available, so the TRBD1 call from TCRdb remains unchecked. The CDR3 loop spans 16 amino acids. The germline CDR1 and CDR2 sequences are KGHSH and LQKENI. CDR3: CASSPFGTGASYEQYF.

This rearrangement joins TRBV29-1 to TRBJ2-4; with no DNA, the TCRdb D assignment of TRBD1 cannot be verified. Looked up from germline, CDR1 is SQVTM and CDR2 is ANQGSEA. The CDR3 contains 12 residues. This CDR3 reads CSVGERGNMQYF.